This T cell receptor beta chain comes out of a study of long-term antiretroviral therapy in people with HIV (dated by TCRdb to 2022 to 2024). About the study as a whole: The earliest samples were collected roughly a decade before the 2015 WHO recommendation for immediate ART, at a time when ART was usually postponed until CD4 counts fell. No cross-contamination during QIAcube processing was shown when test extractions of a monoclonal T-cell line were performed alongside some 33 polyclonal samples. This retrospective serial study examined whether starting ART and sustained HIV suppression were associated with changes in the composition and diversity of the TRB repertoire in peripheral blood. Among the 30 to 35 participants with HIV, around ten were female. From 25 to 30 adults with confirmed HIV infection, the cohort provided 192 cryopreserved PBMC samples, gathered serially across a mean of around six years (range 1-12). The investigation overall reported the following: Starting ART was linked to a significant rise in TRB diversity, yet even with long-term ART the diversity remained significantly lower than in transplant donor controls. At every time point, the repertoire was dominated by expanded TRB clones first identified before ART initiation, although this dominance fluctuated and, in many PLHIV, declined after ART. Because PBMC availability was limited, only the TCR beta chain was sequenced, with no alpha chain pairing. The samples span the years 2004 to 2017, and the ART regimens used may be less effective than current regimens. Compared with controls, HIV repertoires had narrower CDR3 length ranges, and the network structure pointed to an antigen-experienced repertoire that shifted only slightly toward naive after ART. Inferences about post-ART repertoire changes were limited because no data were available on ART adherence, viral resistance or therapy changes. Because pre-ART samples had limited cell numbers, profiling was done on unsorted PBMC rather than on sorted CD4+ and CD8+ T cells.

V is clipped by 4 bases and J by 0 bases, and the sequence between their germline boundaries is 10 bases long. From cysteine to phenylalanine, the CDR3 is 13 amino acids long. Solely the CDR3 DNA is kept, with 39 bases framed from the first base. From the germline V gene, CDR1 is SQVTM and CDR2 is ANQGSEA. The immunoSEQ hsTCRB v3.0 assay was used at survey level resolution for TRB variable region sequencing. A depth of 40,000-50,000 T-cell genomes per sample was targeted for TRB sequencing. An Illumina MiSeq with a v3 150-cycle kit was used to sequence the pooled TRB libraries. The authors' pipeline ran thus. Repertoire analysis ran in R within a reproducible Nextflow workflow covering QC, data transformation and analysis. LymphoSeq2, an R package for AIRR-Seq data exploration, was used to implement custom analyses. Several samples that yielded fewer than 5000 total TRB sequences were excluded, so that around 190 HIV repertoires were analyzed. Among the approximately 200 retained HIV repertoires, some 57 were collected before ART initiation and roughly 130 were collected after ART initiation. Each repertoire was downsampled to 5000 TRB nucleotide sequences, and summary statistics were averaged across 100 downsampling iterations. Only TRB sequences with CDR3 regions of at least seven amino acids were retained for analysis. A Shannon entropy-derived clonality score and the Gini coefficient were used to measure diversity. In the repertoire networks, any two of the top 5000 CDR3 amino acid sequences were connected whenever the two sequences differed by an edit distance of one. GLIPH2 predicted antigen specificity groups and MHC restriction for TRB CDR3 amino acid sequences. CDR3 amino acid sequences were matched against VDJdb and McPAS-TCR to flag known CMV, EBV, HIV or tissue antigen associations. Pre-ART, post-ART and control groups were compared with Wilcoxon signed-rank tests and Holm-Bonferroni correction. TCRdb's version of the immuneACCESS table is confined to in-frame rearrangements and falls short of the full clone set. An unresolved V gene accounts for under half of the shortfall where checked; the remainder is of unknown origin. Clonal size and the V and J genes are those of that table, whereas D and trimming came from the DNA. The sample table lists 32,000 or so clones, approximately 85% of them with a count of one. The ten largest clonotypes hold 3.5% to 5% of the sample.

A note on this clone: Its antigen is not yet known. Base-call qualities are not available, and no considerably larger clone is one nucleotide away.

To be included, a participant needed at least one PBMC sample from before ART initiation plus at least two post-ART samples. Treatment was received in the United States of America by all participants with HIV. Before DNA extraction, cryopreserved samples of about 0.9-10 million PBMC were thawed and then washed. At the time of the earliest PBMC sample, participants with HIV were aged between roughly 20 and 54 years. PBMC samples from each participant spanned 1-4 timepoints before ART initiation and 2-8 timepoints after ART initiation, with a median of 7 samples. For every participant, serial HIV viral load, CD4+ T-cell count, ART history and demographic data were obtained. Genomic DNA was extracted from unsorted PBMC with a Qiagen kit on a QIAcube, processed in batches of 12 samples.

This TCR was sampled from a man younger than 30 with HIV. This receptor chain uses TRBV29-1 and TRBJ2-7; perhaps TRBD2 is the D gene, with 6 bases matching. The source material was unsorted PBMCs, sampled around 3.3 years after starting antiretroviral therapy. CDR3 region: CSVGGGSSYEQYF. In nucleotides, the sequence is TGCAGCGTTGGGGGAGGCAGCTCCTACGAGCAGTACTTC.